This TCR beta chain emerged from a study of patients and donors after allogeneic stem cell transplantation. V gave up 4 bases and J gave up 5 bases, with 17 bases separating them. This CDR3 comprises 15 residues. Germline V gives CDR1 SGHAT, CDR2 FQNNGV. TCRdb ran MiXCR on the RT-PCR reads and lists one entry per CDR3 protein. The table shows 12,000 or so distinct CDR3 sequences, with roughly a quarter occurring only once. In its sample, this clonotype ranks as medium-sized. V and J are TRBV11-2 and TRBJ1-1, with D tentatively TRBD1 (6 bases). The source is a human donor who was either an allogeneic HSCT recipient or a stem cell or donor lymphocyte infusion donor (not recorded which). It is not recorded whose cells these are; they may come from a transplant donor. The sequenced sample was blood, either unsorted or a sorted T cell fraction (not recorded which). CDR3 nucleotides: TGTGCCAGCAGCTCCAGGGGTCGAGGGAGTACTGAAGCTTTCTTT. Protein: CASSSRGRGSTEAFF.